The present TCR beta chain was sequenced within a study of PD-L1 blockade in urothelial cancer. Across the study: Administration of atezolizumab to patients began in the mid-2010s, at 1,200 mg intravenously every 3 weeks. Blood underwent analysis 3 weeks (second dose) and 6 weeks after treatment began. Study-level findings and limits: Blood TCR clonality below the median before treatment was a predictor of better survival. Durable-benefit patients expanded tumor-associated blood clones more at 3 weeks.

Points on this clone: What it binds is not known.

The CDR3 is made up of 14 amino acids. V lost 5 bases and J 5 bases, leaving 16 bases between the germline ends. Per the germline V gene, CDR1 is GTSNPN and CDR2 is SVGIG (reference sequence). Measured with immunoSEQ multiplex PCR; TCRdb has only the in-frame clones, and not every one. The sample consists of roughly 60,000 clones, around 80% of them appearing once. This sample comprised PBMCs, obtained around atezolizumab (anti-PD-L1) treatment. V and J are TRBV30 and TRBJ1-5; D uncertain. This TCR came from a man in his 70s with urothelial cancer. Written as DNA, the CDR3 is TGTGCCTGGGGGCCCGCCGGACTTCATCAGCCCCAGCATTTT. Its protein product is CAWGPAGLHQPQHF.